Following are 14 T cell receptor beta chains from one sample sequenced in a study of identical twins. Each CDR3 protein is one row after TCRdb ran MiXCR on the 5' RACE reads. The data hold 640,000 or so distinct CDR3 sequences, with approximately 6.1% observed a single time. Sequences were obtained from naive T cells sorted from blood. All receptors derive from a young man in good health.

In this sample, this clonotype turned up many times. The chain uses TRBV7-9 and TRBJ2-5; D ambiguous. The CDR3 covers 15 residues. Deletions cut 2 bases from V and 1 base from J, with 11 bases between. The V gene's germline CDR1 is SEHNR and CDR2 FQNEAQ (reference sequence). CDR3 DNA sequence: TGTGCCAGCAGCTTATTACCGGGCCCCCAAGAGACCCAGTACTTC. It translates to CASSLLPGPQETQYF.

This clonotype came up once. The chain uses TRBV2 and TRBJ2-1, with unresolved D. The V gene lost 8 bases and the J gene lost 8 bases, with 10 bases spanning the gap. Germline V lookup: CDR1 SNHLY, CDR2 FYNNEI. The CDR3 totals 11 residues. CDR3 in DNA: TGTGCCAGCGGAGCCCCCCATGAGCAGTTCTTC. Protein: CASGAPHEQFF.

This clonotype was observed a few times. The chain joins TRBV27 to TRBJ2-1; possibly TRBD1 for D (6 bases). Germline V gene lookup returns CDR1 MNHEY and CDR2 SMNVEV (reference sequence). The CDR3 covers 16 residues. V was shortened by 6 bases and J by 2 bases, with 17 bases between the two germline ends. CDR3 sequence (DNA): TGTGCCAGCAGCCGTACAGGGAATTGGCCCTACAATGAGCAGTTCTTC. Amino acids: CASSRTGNWPYNEQFF.

This clonotype was counted many times. The chain couples TRBV25-1 to TRBJ2-1; D might be TRBD2 (6 bases). V lost 2 bases and J lost 0, with 11 bases in between. The CDR3 length is 16 residues. Germline CDR1 MGHDK, CDR2 SYGVNS. The CDR3 region is CASSEKWGGSYNEQFF. The CDR3 DNA reads TGTGCCAGCAGTGAAAAATGGGGAGGCTCCTACAATGAGCAGTTCTTC. The full variable domain, rest sourced from reference TRBV25-1 and TRBJ2-1, is EADIYQTPRYLVIGTGKKITLECSQTMGHDKMYWYQQDPGMELHLIHYSYGVNSTEKGDLSSESTVSRIRTEHFPLTLESARPSHTSQYLCASSEKWGGSYNEQFFGPGTRLTVL.

This clonotype was seen many times. The J gene is TRBJ2-3, the V gene TRBV5-1, with D unresolved. CDR1 is SGHRS and CDR2 is YFSETQ in the germline V gene. This CDR3 spans 11 amino acids. With 4 bases removed from V and 6 bases from J, the gap between germline ends came to 6 bases. Here the CDR3 DNA reads TGCGCCAGCAGCCAGGACGATACGCAGTATTTT. It encodes CASSQDDTQYF.

In this sample, this clonotype turned up a few times. The V and J genes are TRBV6-6 and TRBJ2-4; D may be TRBD1 (6 bases). Trimming took 2 bases from V and 15 from J, leaving 14 bases between them. This CDR3 is built from 12 residues. Looked up from germline, CDR1 is MNHNY and CDR2 is SVGAGI (reference sequence). DNA of the CDR3: TGTGCCAGCAGTTACACCGGGACAATAGGGTACTTC. This encodes CASSYTGTIGYF.

In its sample, this clonotype was seen a few times. The gene calls are TRBV7-2 and TRBJ2-5; TRBD2 agrees at 12 bases. Germline-derived CDR1 and CDR2 are SGHTA and FQGNSA. The CDR3 runs 13 residues. Losses at the gene ends were 4 bases for V and 8 bases for J; bases not matched to a gene: 2. DNA for the CDR3: TGTGCCAGCAGCTCGACTAGCGGGAGTACCCAGTACTTC. As protein: CASSSTSGSTQYF. The full variable domain, its missing parts supplied by reference TRBV7-2 and TRBJ2-5, is GAGVSQSPSNKVTEKGKDVELRCDPISGHTALYWYRQSLGQGLEFLIYFQGNSAPDKSGLPSDRFSAERTGGSVSTLTIQRTQQEDSAVYLCASSSTSGSTQYFGPGTRLLVL.

A note on this clonotype: This may arise from a read error, as a much more abundant clone is one base away. The genes are TRBV6-4 and TRBJ2-7, with D unclear. CDR3 length: 13 residues. V was pared by 6 bases and J by 2 bases, with 11 bases between. Germline CDR1 reads MRHNA; CDR2 reads SNTAGT. The CDR3 DNA reads as TGTGCCAGCAGACCGTCTATTCCCTACGAGCAGTACTTC. Protein: CASRPSIPYEQYF.

The sample holds many counts of this clonotype. V usage is TRBV7-9 and J usage is TRBJ2-5; D might be TRBD1 or TRBD2, each matching 5 bases. The CDR3 loop spans 13 amino acids. Germline CDR1 SEHNR, CDR2 FQNEAQ (reference sequence). Deletions cut 3 bases from V and 10 bases from J, with 15 bases between. In DNA form, the CDR3 reads TGTGCCAGCAGCTTGCAGGGAGCAGATGGCCAGTACTTC. This sequence encodes CASSLQGADGQYF.

The chain recombines TRBV19 with TRBJ2-1; possible D gene TRBD1, 6 bases. Germline loops: CDR1 LNHDA, CDR2 SQIVND (reference sequence). The CDR3 is 16 residues long. V was clipped by 4 bases and J by 2 bases, with 15 bases between them. CDR3 residues: CASSRIDRQTYNEQFF. The DNA for the CDR3 is TGTGCCAGTAGTAGAATTGACAGGCAAACCTACAATGAGCAGTTCTTC.

This clonotype was picked up a small number of times. V and J are TRBV6-1 and TRBJ1-5, with D tentatively TRBD1 (5 bases). Germline V lookup: CDR1 MNHNS, CDR2 SASEGT. This CDR3 has 13 residues. Trimming cost V 5 bases and J 3 bases, with 8 bases left between them. The CDR3 DNA reads TGTGCCAGCAGTAGACAGACCAATCAGCCCCAGCATTTT. It yields the protein CASSRQTNQPQHF.

This clonotype has a count of ten or more. The chain is built from TRBV20-1 and TRBJ2-7, with D possibly called TRBD1 or TRBD2 (5 bases each). Germline lookup yields CDR1 DFQATT and CDR2 SNEGSKA (reference sequence). The CDR3 has 15 amino acids. V shed 6 bases and J shed 11 bases, with 29 bases lying between them. CDR3 amino acids: CSATITPGLFLGEYF. The CDR3 coding sequence is TGCAGTGCCACTATAACCCCAGGGCTTTTTTTGGGGGAGTACTTC.

In its sample, this clonotype was seen a few times. This rearrangement joins TRBV15 to TRBJ2-7; D is perhaps TRBD2 (6 bases). Trimming shortened V by 3 bases and J by 3 bases, and 15 bases separated the two germline ends. From germline, CDR1 is LNHNV and CDR2 YYDKDF (reference sequence). CDR3 length: 15 amino acids. The CDR3 nucleotides read TGTGCCACCAGCAGGGGGTGGGAGGCGCGCTACGAGCAGTACTTC. As protein: CATSRGWEARYEQYF.

This clonotype was observed at least ten times. The CDR3 DNA sequence: TGTGCCAGCAGCAAACAGGGGAACTATGGCTACACCTTC. This codes for CASSKQGNYGYTF. The V call is TRBV3-1, the J call TRBJ1-2; TRBD1 aligns across 7 bases. The J segment lost 2 bases and the V segment lost 5 bases, leaving 2 bases of the junction unmatched. CDR3 size: 13 residues. Germline lookup yields CDR1 LGHDT and CDR2 YNNKEL (reference sequence).